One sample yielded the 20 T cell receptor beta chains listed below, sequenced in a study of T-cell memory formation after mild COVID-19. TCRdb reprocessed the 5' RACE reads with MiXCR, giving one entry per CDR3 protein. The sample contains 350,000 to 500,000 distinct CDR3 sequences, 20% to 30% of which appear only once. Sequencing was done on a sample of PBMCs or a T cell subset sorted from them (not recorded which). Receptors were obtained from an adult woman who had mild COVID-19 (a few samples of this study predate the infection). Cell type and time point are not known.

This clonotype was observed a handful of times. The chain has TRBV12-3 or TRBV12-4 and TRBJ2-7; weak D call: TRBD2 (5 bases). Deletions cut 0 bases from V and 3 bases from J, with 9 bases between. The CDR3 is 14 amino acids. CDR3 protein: CASSLARGSYEQYF. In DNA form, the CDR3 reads TGTGCCAGCAGTTTAGCGCGTGGGAGCTACGAGCAGTACTTC.

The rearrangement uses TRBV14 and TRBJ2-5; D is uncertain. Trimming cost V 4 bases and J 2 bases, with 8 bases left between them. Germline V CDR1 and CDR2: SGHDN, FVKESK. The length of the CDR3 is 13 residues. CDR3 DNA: TGTGCCAGCAGCCGTGGGAAACAAGAGACCCAGTACTTC. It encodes CASSRGKQETQYF.

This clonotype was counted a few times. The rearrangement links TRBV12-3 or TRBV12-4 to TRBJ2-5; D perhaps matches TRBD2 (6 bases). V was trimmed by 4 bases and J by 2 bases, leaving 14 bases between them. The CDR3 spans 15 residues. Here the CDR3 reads CASSYGGMVQETQYF. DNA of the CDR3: TGTGCCAGCAGTTATGGCGGGATGGTACAAGAGACCCAGTACTTC.

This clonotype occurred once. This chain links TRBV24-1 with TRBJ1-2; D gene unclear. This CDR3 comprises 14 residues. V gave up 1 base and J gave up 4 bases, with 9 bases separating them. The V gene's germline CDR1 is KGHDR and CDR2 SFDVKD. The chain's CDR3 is CATSDFEDPYGYTF. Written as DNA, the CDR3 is TGTGCCACCAGTGATTTCGAGGATCCCTATGGCTACACCTTC.

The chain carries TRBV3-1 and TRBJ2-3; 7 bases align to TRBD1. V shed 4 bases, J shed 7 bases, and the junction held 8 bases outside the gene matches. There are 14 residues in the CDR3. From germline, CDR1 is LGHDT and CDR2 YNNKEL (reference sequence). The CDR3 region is CASSLRTTGHTQYF. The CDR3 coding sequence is TGTGCCAGCAGCCTTCGCACGACAGGGCATACGCAGTATTTT.

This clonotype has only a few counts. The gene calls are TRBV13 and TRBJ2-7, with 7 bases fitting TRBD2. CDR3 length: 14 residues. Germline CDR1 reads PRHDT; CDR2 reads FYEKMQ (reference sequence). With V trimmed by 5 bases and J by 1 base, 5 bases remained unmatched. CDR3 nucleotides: TGTGCCAGCAGCGACGACGGGGGGTCCTACGAGCAGTACTTC. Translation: CASSDDGGSYEQYF.

The CDR3 here is CATGRETGLYNEQFF. The CDR3 nucleotides are TGTGCCACCGGTAGGGAGACAGGACTTTACAATGAGCAGTTCTTC. J is TRBJ2-1 and V is TRBV24-1; possibly TRBD1 for D (6 bases). The length of the CDR3 is 15 residues. Germline V gene data show CDR1 as KGHDR and CDR2 as SFDVKD. V dropped 9 bases and J dropped 4 bases, with 18 bases sitting between them.

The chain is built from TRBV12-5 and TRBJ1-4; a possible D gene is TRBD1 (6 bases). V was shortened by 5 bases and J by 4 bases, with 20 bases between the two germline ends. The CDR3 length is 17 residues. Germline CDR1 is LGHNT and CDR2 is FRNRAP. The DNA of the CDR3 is TGTGCTAGTGGTCGGGCTGGGACACCGATACTTAATGAAAAACTGTTTTTT. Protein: CASGRAGTPILNEKLFF.

The CDR3 nucleotides are TGTGCCAGCAGCGTAACAGGCAATGAGCAGTTCTTC. This translates into CASSVTGNEQFF. This chain uses TRBV9 with TRBJ2-1; tentative D call: TRBD1 (5 bases). The CDR3 contains 12 residues. Germline V gene data show CDR1 as SGDLS and CDR2 as YYNGEE. The V and J ends lost 1 base and 6 bases respectively, with 5 bases between them.

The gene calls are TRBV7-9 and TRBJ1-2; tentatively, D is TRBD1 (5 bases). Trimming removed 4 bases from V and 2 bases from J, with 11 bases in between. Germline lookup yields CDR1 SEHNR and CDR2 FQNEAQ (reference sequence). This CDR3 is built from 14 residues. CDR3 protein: CASSWGRVNYGYTF. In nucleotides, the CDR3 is TGTGCCAGCAGCTGGGGCAGGGTCAACTATGGCTACACCTTC.

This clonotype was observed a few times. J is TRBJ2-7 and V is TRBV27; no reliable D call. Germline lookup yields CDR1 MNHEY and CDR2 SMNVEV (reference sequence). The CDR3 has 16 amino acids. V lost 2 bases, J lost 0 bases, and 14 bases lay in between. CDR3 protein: CASSLVADLRSYEQYF. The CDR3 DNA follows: TGTGCCAGCAGTTTAGTGGCAGACCTGCGCTCCTACGAGCAGTACTTC.

CDR3 in amino acids: CASSLDVGREAFF. The DNA for the CDR3 is TGTGCCAGCAGCTTAGACGTGGGTCGAGAAGCTTTCTTT. The chain combines TRBV7-3 with TRBJ1-1; D is ambiguous. CDR3 length: 13 amino acids. Germline CDR1 reads SGHTA; CDR2 reads FQGTGA. V shed 2 bases and J shed 8 bases, with 12 bases lying between them.

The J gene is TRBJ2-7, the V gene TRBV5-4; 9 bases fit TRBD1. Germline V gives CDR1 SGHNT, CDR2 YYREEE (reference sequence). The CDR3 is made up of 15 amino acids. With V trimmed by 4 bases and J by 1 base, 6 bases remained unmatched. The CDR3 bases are TGTGCCAGCAGCAAGGGACAGGGTGAGTCCTACGAGCAGTACTTC. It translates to CASSKGQGESYEQYF. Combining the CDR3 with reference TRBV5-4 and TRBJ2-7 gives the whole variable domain ETGVTQSPTHLIKTRGQQVTLRCSSQSGHNTVSWYQQALGQGPQFIFQYYREEENGRGNFPPRFSGLQFPNYSSELNVNALELDDSALYLCASSKGQGESYEQYFGPGTRLTVT.

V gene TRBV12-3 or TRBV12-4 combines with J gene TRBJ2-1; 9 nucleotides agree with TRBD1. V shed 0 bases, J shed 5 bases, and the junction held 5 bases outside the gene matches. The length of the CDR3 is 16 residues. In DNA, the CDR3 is TGTGCCAGCAGTTTAGCCCGGGACAGGGTGGACAATGAGCAGTTCTTC. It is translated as CASSLARDRVDNEQFF.

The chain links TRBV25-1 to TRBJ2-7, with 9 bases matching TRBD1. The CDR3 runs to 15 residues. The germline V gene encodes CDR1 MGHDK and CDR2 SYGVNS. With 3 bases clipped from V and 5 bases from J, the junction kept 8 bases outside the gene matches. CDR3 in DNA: TGTGCCAGCAGTGACCCCGGGACAGGGCTCAACGAGCAGTACTTC. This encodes CASSDPGTGLNEQYF.

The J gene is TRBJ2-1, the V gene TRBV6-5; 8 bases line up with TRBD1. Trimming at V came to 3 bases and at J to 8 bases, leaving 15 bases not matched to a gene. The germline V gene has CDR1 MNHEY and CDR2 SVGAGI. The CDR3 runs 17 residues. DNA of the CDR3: TGTGCCAGCAGTTATGGCAGGGGGCTAGTTTGGGTGGATGAGCAGTTCTTC. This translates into CASSYGRGLVWVDEQFF.

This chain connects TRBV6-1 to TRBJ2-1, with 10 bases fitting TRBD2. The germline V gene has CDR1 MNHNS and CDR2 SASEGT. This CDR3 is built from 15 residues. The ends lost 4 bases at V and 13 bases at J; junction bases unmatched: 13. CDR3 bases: TGTGCCAGCAGTGCAGGGCTAGCGGGAGTCTCAGCTCAGTTCTTC. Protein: CASSAGLAGVSAQFF.

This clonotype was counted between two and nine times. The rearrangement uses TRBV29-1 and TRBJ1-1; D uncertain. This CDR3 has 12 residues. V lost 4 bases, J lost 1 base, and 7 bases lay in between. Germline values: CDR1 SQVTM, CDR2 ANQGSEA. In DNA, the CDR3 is TGCAGCGTTGCCGCCCAGAACACTGAAGCTTTCTTT. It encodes CSVAAQNTEAFF.

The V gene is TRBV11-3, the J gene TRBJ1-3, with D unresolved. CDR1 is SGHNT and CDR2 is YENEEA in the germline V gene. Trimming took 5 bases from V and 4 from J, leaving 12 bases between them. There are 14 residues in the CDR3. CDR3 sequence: CASSPRGMGNTIYF. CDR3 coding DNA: TGTGCCAGCAGCCCCCGCGGCATGGGAAACACCATATATTTT. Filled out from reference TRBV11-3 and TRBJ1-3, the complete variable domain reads EAGVVQSPRYKIIEKKQPVAFWCNPISGHNTLYWYLQNLGQGPELLIRYENEEAVDDSQLPKDRFSAERLKGVDSTLKIQPAELGDSAVYLCASSPRGMGNTIYFGEGSWLTVV.

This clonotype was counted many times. The CDR3 region is CASSLGGSADTQYF. The CDR3 DNA sequence: TGTGCCAGCAGCTTAGGCGGTAGCGCTGATACGCAGTATTTT. V is TRBV5-5 and J is TRBJ2-3; a possible D gene is TRBD2 (5 bases). The CDR3 has 14 amino acids. Germline V gives CDR1 SGHKS, CDR2 YYEKEE (reference sequence). V shed 2 bases and J shed 6 bases, with 13 bases lying between them.